This T cell receptor (beta chain) emerged from a study of blood T cell repertoires in COVID-19. Study-wide context: Samples taken during acute and convalescent COVID-19 were collected in the United States, Italy and Spain.

Some clones are missing from TCRdb's copy, which holds only in-frame ones; the method was immunoSEQ multiplex PCR. The table shows 310,000 or so clones, with over 80% occurring only once. Participants spanned ages about 18 to 90 years and resided in 20 to 30 US areas. Participant-given clinical history determined each cohort assignment. The specimen sequenced was PBMCs or T cells enriched from blood (not recorded which). The clonotype comes from a woman in her late teens or twenties who had recovered from COVID-19.

In DNA form, the CDR3 reads TGCGCCAGCAGCCAGCGAACCGGGACAGGGGGACACGAGCAGTACTTC. This codes for CASSQRTGTGGHEQYF. The chain combines TRBV4-3 with TRBJ2-7, with 11 bases identical to TRBD1. The CDR3 loop spans 16 amino acids. V lost 3 bases to trimming and J lost 5 bases; unmatched junction nucleotides: 9. Germline V gene sequence: CDR1 LGHNA, CDR2 YSLEER.